The clone carrying this T cell receptor beta chain has a count of ten or more. Its target is unknown. This record comes from a study of T-cell reconstitution after alpha-beta-depleted transplantation in children. Unique molecular identifiers were built into the TCRbeta library. Each CDR3 protein is one row after TCRdb ran MiXCR on the PCR reads. The sample carries 490,000 or so distinct CDR3 sequences, roughly a tenth recorded once. Study outcomes and limitations: Hyperexpanded clones declined; after one year, newly produced T cells mostly supplied diversity. Diversity of TCRbeta at day 60 was high in some patients, arising from surviving recipient T cells and thymic progenitors.

Germline V CDR1 and CDR2: LGHNA, YSLEER. The junction had 4 bases not matched to a gene; V was cut back by 4 bases and J by 1 base. CDR3 length: 14 amino acids. This chain links TRBV4-3 with TRBJ2-7; 7 bases align to TRBD1. The sequenced sample was PBMCs, obtained before TCRalphabeta/CD19-depleted stem cell transplant. This receptor was identified in a child aged 2 to 10 with inherited bone marrow failure, due to receive a stem cell transplant. The DNA of the CDR3 is TGCGCCAGCAGCCCGATGACAGGGTCCTACGAGCAGTACTTC. It yields the protein CASSPMTGSYEQYF.